This T cell receptor (beta chain) was identified in a study of early T cells in non-severe SARS-CoV-2 infection (dated by TCRdb to the early 2020s). At the level of the whole study: Because TCR sequencing relied on bulk RNA taken from unsorted whole blood, pairing of alpha and beta chains was not possible.

Broad study findings and their caveats: Matching against VDJdb was skewed toward anti-spike CD8 responses, likely underestimated virus-specific expansions, and missed private and CD4 specificities.

The study was a case-control design nested within a healthcare worker cohort in London, UK, with weekly nasopharyngeal swab PCR tests and blood sampling. Healthcare workers were recruited between 23 and 31 March 2020, during the week of the UK lockdown, and were followed weekly for up to roughly 15 weeks. This clonotype came up once. Its antigen specificity is not known. Its ends do not fully match the called genes, so a read error is possible. Library generation was performed with 5' RACE. TCRdb lists the instrument as NextSeq 500. In the TCR library protocol, unique molecular identifiers were attached to individual cDNA molecules to correct for PCR bias and sequencing error. TCR alpha and beta chains were both sequenced, and the abundances of alpha and beta sequences in each sample were closely correlated with each other. The source study handled its data this way. V gene, J gene and CDR3 annotation of TCR sequences was performed with Decombinator V4. Expanded TCRs were defined as changing significantly between any two time points under a Poisson model with p below 0.0001. TCR abundances were normalised to the total number of TCRs sequenced per sample and were expressed as counts per million. A search of VDJdb, accessed on 1 November 2021, was run for TCRs annotated to CMV, EBV and SARS-CoV-2, with TCRs annotated for multiple antigens excluded. The public sequencing data were trimmed at Q25 with fastp and processed into clonotypes with MiXCR by TCRdb, which kept only in-frame beta chains. Entries are consolidated by CDR3 protein sequence, retaining the most common genes and DNA. In this record, the V and J calls reflect TCRdb's handling and not the investigators' own analysis. For this sample there are more than 70,000 distinct CDR3 sequences; roughly 15% appear just once. The ten largest account for 11% to 15% of the sample.

The sequence was collected from an adult who was a healthcare worker with PCR-confirmed SARS-CoV-2 infection or an uninfected control (not recorded which). Sequencing used whole blood.

The CDR3 corresponds to CASSLQINTGELSF. The DNA is TGTGCCAGCAGTTTACAGATTAACACCGGGGAGCTGTCTTTT. This chain joins TRBV27 to TRBJ2-2, with TRBD2 perhaps the D gene, on 5 matching bases. Per the germline V gene (reference sequence), MNHEY is the CDR1 and SMNVEV is the CDR2. From its cysteine to its phenylalanine, the CDR3 spans 14 amino acids. CDR3 DNA only is kept here, 42 bases in frame from base 1.